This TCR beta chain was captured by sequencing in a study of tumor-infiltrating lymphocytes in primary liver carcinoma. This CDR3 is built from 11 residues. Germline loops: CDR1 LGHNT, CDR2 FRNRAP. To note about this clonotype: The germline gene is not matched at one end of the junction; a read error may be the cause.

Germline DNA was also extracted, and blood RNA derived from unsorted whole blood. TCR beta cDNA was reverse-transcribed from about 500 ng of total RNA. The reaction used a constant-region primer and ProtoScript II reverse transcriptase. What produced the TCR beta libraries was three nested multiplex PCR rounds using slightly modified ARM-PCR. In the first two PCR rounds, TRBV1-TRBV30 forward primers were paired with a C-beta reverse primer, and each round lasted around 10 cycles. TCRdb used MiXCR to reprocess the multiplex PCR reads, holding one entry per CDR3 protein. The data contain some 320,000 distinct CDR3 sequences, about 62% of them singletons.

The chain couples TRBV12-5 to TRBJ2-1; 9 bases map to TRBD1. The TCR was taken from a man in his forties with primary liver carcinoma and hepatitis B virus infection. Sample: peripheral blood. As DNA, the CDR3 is TGTGCTAATGGTTTGGGACAGGGGCAGTTCTTC. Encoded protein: CANGLGQGQFF.